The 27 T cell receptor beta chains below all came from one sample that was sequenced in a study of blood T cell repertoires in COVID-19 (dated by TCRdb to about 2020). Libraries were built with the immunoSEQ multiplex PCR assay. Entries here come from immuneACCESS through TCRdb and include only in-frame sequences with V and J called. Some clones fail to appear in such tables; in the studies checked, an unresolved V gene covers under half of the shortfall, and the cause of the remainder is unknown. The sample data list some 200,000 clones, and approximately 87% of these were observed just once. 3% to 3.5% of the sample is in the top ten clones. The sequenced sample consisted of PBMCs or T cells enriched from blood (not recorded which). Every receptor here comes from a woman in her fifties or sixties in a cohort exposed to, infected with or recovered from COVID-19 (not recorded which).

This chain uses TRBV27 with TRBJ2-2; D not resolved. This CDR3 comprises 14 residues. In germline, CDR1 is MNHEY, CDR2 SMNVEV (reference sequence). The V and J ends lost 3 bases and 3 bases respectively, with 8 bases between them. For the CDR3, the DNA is TGTGCCAGCAGTTTCCTACAGTACACCGGGGAGCTGTTTTTT. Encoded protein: CASSFLQYTGELFF.

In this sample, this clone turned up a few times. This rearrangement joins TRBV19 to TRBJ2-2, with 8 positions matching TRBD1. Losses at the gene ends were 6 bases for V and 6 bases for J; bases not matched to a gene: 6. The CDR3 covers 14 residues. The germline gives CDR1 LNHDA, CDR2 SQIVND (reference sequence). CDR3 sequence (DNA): TGTGCCAGTAGACAGACAGGGGTCGCCGGGGAGCTGTTTTTT. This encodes CASRQTGVAGELFF. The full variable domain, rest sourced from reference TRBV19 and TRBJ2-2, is DGGITQSPKYLFRKEGQNVTLSCEQNLNHDAMYWYRQDPGQGLRLIYYSQIVNDFQKGDIAEGYSVSREKKESFPLTVTSAQKNPTAFYLCASRQTGVAGELFFGEGSRLTVL.

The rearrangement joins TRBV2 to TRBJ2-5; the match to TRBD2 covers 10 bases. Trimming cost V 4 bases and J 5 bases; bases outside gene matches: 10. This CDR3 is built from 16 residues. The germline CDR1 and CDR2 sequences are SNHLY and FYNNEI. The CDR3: CASSVHLAGAGETQYF. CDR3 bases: TGTGCCAGCAGTGTCCACCTAGCGGGGGCCGGGGAGACCCAGTACTTC.

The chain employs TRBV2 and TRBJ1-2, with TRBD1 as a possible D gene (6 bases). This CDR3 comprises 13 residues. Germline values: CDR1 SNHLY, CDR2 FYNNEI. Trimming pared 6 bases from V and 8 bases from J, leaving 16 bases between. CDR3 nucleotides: TGTGCCAGCAGCCTTACAGGGTTGGGGGGCTACACCTTC. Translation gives CASSLTGLGGYTF.

CDR3: CASSLATANTEAFF. The CDR3 DNA reads as TGCGCCAGCAGCTTGGCCACAGCGAACACTGAAGCTTTCTTT. The chain recombines TRBV5-1 with TRBJ1-1; D gene unclear. The V end was cut by 0 bases, the J end by 1 base, with 7 bases between. Germline V gene lookup returns CDR1 SGHRS and CDR2 YFSETQ. The CDR3 has 14 amino acids.

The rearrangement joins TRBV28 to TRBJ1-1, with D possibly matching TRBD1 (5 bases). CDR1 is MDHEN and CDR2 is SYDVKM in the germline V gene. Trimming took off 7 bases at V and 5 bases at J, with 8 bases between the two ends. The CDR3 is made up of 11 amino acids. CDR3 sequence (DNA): TGTGCCAGCACCACAGGTACTGAAGCTTTCTTT. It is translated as CASTTGTEAFF.

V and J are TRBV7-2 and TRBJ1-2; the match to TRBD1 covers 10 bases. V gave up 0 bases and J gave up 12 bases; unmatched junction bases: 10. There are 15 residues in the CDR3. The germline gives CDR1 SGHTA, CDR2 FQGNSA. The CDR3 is CASSLAAPRQGANTF. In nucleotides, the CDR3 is TGTGCCAGCAGCTTAGCCGCCCCAAGACAGGGGGCAAACACCTTC.

The CDR3 is CASSPDGGTQYF. The CDR3 nucleotides are TGTGCCAGCAGCCCCGACGGGGGTACGCAGTATTTT. The J gene is TRBJ2-3, the V gene TRBV6-6; TRBD2 might be the D (6 bases). The germline CDR1 and CDR2 sequences are MNHNY and SVGAGI (reference sequence). V shed 6 bases and J shed 8 bases, with 12 bases lying between them. This CDR3 is 12 amino acids long.

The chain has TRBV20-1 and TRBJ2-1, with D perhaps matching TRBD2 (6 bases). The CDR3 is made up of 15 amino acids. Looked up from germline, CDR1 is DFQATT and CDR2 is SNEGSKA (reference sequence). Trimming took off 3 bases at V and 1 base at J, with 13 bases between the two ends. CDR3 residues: CSASGPSVSYNEQFF. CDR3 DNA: TGCAGTGCTAGTGGTCCTAGCGTTTCCTACAATGAGCAGTTCTTC.

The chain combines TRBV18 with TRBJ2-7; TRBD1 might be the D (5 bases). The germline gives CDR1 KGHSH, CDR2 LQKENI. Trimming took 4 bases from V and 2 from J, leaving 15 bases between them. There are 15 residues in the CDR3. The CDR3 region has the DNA TGTGCCAGCTCACAAGGGGTGGGATTCACCTACGAGCAGTACTTC. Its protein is CASSQGVGFTYEQYF. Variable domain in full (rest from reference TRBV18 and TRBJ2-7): NAGVMQNPRHLVRRRGQEARLRCSPMKGHSHVYWYRQLPEEGLKFMVYLQKENIIDESGMPKERFSAEFPKEGPSILRIQQVVRGDSAAYFCASSQGVGFTYEQYFGPGTRLTVT.

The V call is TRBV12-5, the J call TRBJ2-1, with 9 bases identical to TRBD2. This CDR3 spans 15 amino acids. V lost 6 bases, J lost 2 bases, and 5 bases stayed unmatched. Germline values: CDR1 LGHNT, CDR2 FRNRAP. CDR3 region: CASGRIAGAYNEQFF. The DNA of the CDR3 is TGTGCTAGTGGCCGAATAGCGGGGGCCTACAATGAGCAGTTCTTC.

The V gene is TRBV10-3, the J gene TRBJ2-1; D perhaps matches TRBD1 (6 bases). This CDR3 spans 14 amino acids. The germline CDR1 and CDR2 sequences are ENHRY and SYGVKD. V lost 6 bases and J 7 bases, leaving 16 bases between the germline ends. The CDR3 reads CAISYPEGENEQFF. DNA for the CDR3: TGTGCCATCAGCTACCCCGAGGGGGAGAATGAGCAGTTCTTC.

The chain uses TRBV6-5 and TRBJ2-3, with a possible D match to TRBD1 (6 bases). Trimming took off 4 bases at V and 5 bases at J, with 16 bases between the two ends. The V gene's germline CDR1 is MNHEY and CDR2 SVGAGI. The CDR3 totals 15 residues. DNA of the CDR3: TGTGCCAGCAGTTTTCGGTTGGGGGCGATAGATACGCAGTATTTT. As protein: CASSFRLGAIDTQYF.

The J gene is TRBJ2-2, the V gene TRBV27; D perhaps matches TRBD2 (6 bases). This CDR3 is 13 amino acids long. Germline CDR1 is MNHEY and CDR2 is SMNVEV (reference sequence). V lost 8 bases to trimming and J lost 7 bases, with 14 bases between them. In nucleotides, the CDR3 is TGTGCCAGCTTTGGGGGGAACGGCGGGGAGCTGTTTTTT. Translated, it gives CASFGGNGGELFF.

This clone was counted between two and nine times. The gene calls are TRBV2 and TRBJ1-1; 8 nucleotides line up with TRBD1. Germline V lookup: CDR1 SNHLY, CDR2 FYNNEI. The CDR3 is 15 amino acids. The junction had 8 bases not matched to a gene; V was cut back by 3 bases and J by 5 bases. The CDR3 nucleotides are TGTGCCAGCAGTGACGACAGGGGAAGAGGGACTGAAGCTTTCTTT. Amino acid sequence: CASSDDRGRGTEAFF.

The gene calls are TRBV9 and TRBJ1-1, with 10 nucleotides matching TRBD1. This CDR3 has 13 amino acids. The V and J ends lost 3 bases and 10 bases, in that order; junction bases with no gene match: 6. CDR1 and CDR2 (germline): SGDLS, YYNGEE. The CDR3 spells CASSGPGQGLAFF. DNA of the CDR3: TGTGCCAGCAGCGGACCGGGACAGGGGTTAGCTTTCTTT.

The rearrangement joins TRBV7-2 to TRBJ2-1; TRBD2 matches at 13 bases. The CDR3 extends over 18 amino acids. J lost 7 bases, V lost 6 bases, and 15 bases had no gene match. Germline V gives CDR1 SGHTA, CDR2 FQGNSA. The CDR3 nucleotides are TGTGCCAGCAGGAACCAAGCCACTAGCGGGGGGGAGGGGAATGAGCAGTTCTTC. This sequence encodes CASRNQATSGGEGNEQFF.

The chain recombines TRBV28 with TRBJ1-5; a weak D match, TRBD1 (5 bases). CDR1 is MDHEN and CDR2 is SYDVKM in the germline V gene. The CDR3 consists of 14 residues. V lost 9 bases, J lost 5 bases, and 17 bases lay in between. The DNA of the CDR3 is TGTGCCAGTACTCAGGGAGGAAATTATCAGCCCCAGCATTTT. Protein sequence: CASTQGGNYQPQHF.

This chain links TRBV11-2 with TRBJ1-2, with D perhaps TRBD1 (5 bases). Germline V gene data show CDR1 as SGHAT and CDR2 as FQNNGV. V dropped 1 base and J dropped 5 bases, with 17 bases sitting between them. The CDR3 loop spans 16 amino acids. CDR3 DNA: TGTGCCAGCAGCTTAGTCGCAGACAGCCTTACTTATGGCTACACCTTC. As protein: CASSLVADSLTYGYTF.

The chain's CDR3 is CASSSSGSSYNSPLHF. The CDR3 region has the DNA TGTGCCAGCAGTTCATCGGGGAGCTCCTATAATTCACCCCTCCACTTT. The genes are TRBV28 and TRBJ1-6; D is unresolved. Trimming stripped 4 bases from V and 0 bases from J, with 10 bases between. The CDR3 length is 16 residues. Germline assignment: CDR1 MDHEN and CDR2 SYDVKM.

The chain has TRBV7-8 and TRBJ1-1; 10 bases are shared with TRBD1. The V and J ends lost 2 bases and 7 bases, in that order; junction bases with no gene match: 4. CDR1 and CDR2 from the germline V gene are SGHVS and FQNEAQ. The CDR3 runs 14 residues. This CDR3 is CASSLLGTGVEAFF. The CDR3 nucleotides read TGTGCCAGCAGCTTACTGGGGACAGGGGTTGAAGCTTTCTTT.

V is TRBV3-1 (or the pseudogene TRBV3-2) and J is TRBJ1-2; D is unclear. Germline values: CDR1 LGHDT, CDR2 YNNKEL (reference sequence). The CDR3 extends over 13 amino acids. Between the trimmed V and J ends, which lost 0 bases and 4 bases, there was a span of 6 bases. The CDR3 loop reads CASSQEGTYGYTF. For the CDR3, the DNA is TGTGCCAGCAGCCAAGAGGGCACCTATGGCTACACCTTC.

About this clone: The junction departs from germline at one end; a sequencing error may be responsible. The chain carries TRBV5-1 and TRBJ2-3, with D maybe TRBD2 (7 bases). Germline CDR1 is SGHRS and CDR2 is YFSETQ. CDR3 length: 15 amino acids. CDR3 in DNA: TGCGCCCGCAGCTTCCTGGGGGGGGGCCAAGATACGCAGTATTTT. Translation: CARSFLGGGQDTQYF.

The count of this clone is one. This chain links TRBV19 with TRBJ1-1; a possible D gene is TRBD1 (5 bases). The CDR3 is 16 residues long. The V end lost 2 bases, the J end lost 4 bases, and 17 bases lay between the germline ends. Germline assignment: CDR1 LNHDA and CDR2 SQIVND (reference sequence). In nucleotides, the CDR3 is TGTGCCAGTAGTATAACATCGGGGGGGGTGATCACTGAAGCTTTCTTT. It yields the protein CASSITSGGVITEAFF.

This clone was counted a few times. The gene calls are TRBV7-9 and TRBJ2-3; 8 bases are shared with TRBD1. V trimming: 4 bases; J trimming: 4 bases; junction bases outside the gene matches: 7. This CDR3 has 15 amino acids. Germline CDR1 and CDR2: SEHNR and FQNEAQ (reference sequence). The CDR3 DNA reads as TGTGCCAGCAGCTGGACCACAGGGGGTTCAGATACGCAGTATTTT. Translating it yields CASSWTTGGSDTQYF. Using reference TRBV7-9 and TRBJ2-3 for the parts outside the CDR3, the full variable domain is DTGVSQNPRHKITKRGQNVTFRCDPISEHNRLYWYRQTLGQGPEFLTYFQNEAQLEKSRLLSDRFSAERPKGSFSTLEIQRTEQGDSAMYLCASSWTTGGSDTQYFGPGTRLTVL.

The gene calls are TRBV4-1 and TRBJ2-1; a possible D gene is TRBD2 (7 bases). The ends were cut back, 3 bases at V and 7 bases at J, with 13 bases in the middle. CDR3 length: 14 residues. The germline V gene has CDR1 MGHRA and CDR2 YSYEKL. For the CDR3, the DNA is TGCGCCAGCAGCCAGGGGGGGCCAGGGAATGAGCAGTTCTTC. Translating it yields CASSQGGPGNEQFF.

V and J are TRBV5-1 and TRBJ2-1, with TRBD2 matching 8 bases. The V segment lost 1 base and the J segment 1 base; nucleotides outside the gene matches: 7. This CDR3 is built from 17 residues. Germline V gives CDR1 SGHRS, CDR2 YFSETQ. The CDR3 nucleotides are TGCGCCAGCAGCTTGTCAATCGGGGGGGTGTCCTACAATGAGCAGTTCTTC. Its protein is CASSLSIGGVSYNEQFF.